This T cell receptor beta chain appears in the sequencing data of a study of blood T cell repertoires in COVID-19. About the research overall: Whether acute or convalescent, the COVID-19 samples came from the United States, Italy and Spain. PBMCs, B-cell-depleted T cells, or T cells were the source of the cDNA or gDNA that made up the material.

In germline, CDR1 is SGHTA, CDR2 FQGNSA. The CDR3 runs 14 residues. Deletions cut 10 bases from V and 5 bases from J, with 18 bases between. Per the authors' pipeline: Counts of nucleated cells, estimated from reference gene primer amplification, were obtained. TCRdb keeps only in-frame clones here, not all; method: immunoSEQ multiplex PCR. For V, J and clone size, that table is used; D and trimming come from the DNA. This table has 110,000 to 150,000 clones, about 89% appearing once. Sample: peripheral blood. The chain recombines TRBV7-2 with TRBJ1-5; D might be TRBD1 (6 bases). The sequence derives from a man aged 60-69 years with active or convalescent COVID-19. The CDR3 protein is CATPSLTGDQPQHF. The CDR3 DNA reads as TGTGCCACCCCATCGTTGACAGGAGATCAGCCCCAGCATTTT.